This T cell receptor beta chain was obtained from a study of beta chain features in type 1 diabetes. Broader study findings: The naive, central memory and Treg TCRB repertoires looked more alike in patients than they did in healthy donors. Across all four CD4+ subsets, people with type 1 diabetes showed modestly shorter TCRB CDR3s.

This CDR3 contains 16 residues. The V end lost 2 bases, the J end lost 8 bases, and 21 bases lay between the germline ends. Germline loops: CDR1 SGHTA, CDR2 FQGNSA. On this clone itself: No antigen is known for it.

The study reverse transcribed the entire isolated RNA, so it sequenced expressed TCRB transcripts. Here immunoSEQ multiplex PCR was the method, and the copy in TCRdb shows in-frame clones only, minus some. This sample has 630,000 or so clones, with more than 13% found just once. The TCR was taken from a young man with type 1 diabetes. The specimen sequenced was naive CD4+ T cells from blood. V is TRBV7-2 and J is TRBJ1-2; TRBD1 might be the D (6 bases). CDR3 DNA sequence: TGTGCCAGCAGCTTAACCCAACAGGGACCTCACAGGGGCTACACCTTC. It translates to CASSLTQQGPHRGYTF.